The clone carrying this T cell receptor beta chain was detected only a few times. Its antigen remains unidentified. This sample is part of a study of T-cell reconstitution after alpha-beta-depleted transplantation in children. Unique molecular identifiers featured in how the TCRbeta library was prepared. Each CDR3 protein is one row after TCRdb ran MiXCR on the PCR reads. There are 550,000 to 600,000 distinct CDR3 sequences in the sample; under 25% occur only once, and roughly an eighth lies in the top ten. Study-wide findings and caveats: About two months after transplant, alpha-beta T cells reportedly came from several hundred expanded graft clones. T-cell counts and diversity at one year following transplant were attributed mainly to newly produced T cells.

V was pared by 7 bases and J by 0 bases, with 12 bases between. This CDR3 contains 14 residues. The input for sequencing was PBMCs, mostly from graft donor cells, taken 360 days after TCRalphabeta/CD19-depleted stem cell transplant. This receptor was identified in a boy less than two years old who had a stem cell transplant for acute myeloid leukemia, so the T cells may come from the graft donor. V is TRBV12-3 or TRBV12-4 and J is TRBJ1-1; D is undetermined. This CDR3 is CASTQPPMNTEAFF. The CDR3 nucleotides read TGTGCCAGCACTCAACCGCCTATGAACACTGAAGCTTTCTTT.